Below, one T cell receptor beta chain is given with its context. Its specificity is unknown. This specimen includes other DNA sequences encoding the same CDR3. Researchers ran the PCR with 60 Vbeta and 13 Jbeta primers. Some clones are missing from TCRdb's copy, which holds only in-frame ones; the method was immunoSEQ multiplex PCR. Its table lists 65,000 to 80,000 clones. The source of the sample is a study of cytomegalovirus exposure and HLA in healthy donors. Study-level results: When a later analysis compared HLA-associated TCR beta chains with equally common others, the HLA-associated chains turned out to be more clonally expanded and to have lower generation probabilities. In a later analysis, HLA-C alleles had the fewest associated TCRs, DRB1 alleles the most. Apparent HLA restriction characterized most CMV-associated TCR beta chains in a later analysis. Donors belonging to an Asian-associated ancestry cluster reportedly showed fewer N-insertions in productive TCRs than the roughly 700-donor mean, according to what a later analysis found.

The V gene end was trimmed by 6 bases and the J gene end by 0 bases; junction bases not matched to a gene: 2. The CDR3 spans 16 residues. From germline, CDR1 is LNHDA and CDR2 SQIVND (reference sequence). V is TRBV19 and J is TRBJ2-1; TRBD2 agrees at 13 bases. Specimen: PBMCs. The TCR sequence derives from a man aged 25-45 years in good health and CMV-seronegative. Here the CDR3 DNA reads TGTGCCAGTAGACTAGCGGGGGGGAGCTCCTACAATGAGCAGTTCTTC. This sequence encodes CASRLAGGSSYNEQFF.